This T cell receptor beta chain was captured in a study of cytomegalovirus exposure and HLA in healthy donors. Across the study: Assignment to the Caucasian-associated ancestry cluster applied to more than 75% of the approximately 400 genotyped donors.

Germline CDR1 reads SNHLY; CDR2 reads FYNNEI. The CDR3 contains 14 residues. J was trimmed by 11 bases and V by 7 bases; bases with no gene match: 12. Study observations and caveats: No immune exposure information besides CMV serostatus was available. Analysis performed later showed TCR beta chains linked to HLA being more clonally expanded than equally common others. Through in vitro validation, a few CMV-associated chains were shown to be specific for CMV antigens.

A note on this clone: Its antigen is unidentified.

This PCR relied on a set of 60 Vbeta primers and 13 Jbeta primers. The protocol was immunoSEQ multiplex PCR, while the TCRdb copy is restricted to in-frame clones and leaves out a portion. The table records around 220,000 clones, almost 80% of them present only once. Sample: PBMCs. The rearrangement uses TRBV2 and TRBJ1-4, with TRBD1 matching over 8 bases. The clonotype originates from a young man in good health and CMV-seronegative. The CDR3, as DNA: TGTGCCAGCATTATAGGGGCAGGGGGCGCGAAACTGTTTTTT. Translating gives CASIIGAGGAKLFF.